This T cell receptor (beta chain) was obtained from a study of T cells in Graves' hyperthyroidism and ophthalmopathy. Amplification yielded TCR beta CDR3 regions, with RNA transcripts as the source. Carried out on the TCR CDR3, a first-round RT-PCR used the HTBI primer set. TCRdb ran MiXCR on the multiplex PCR reads and lists one entry per CDR3 protein. The sample yields approximately 640,000 distinct CDR3 sequences, 45% seen once. Trimming pared 8 bases from V and 4 bases from J, leaving 9 bases between. The CDR3 is 12 amino acids. The V gene's germline CDR1 is SQVTM and CDR2 ANQGSEA. It was uncontrolled infection, other autoimmune disease, pregnancy or lactation that excluded patients.

The chain couples TRBV29-1 to TRBJ1-6, with unresolved D. Source material: peripheral blood or thyroid tissue (not recorded which). This TCR derives from an adult man with Graves' disease, either hyperthyroidism or ophthalmopathy (not recorded which). The CDR3 DNA follows: TGCAGCTCGGACGGTTATAATTCACCCCTCCACTTT. Residues: CSSDGYNSPLHF.